Below, 10 T cell receptor beta chains from the same sample are listed, as sequenced in a study of OX40 agonist ivuxolimab in advanced cancers. The assay was immunoSEQ multiplex PCR, and TCRdb's table has in-frame clones only and misses some. Of roughly 70,000 clones in the sample, roughly 80% were seen once. Source: CD4+ or CD8+ T cells sorted from blood, taken in a trial of the OX40 agonist ivuxolimab. The receptors stem from an adult with an advanced solid tumor such as melanoma, head and neck, liver or kidney cancer.

The V and J genes are TRBV11-2 and TRBJ1-4; D gene ambiguous. In germline, CDR1 is SGHAT, CDR2 FQNNGV. The CDR3 sequence is 14 residues long. Trimming removed 5 bases at V and 6 bases at J, with 13 bases between. The CDR3 DNA sequence: TGTGCCAGCAGCCCTGCGGGGTCATATGAAAAACTGTTTTTT. Residues: CASSPAGSYEKLFF.

The chain links TRBV10-1 to TRBJ2-5; D is perhaps TRBD2 (5 bases). V dropped 4 bases and J dropped 2 bases, with 17 bases sitting between them. Germline lookup yields CDR1 WNHNN and CDR2 SYGVQD (reference sequence). The CDR3 runs 16 residues. CDR3 in DNA: TGCGCCAGCAGTGCTGGATTTGCGGGCGATCAAGAGACCCAGTACTTC. Its protein product is CASSAGFAGDQETQYF.

This rearrangement joins TRBV5-4 to TRBJ2-5; TRBD2 matches 11 bases. The J call is uncertain, as TRBJ2-7 better fits the DNA end. This CDR3 spans 15 amino acids. Germline CDR1 reads SGHNT; CDR2 reads YYREEE (reference sequence). The CDR3 reads CASRGPTSGAYEQYF. The DNA for the CDR3 is TGTGCCAGCAGGGGCCCGACTAGCGGGGCTTACGAGCAGTACTTC.

This clone was recorded only once. This chain uses TRBV5-1 with TRBJ2-7, with 10 nucleotides matching TRBD2. Trimming took 2 bases from V and 1 from J; bases not matched to a gene: 3. This CDR3 is built from 15 residues. CDR1 is SGHRS, CDR2 YFSETQ, per germline. The CDR3 spells CASSFGSGGSYEQYF. CDR3 DNA: TGCGCCAGCAGCTTTGGTAGCGGGGGGTCCTACGAGCAGTACTTC.

This chain uses TRBV18 with TRBJ2-3; TRBD2 agrees at 7 bases. Per the germline V gene, CDR1 is KGHSH and CDR2 is LQKENI. The ends lost 5 bases at V and 4 bases at J; junction bases unmatched: 3. CDR3 length equals 13 residues. The CDR3 protein is CASSNGLADTQYF. DNA for the CDR3: TGTGCCAGCTCAAATGGACTAGCAGATACGCAGTATTTT.

The V and J genes are TRBV5-6 and TRBJ1-6, with 9 positions matching TRBD1. The CDR3 covers 15 residues. The trim removed 3 bases at V and 8 bases at J, leaving 6 bases unmatched. Germline-derived CDR1 and CDR2 are SGHDT and YYEEEE. CDR3 bases: TGTGCCAGCAGCTGGAGGGACAGGGTCTATTCACCCCTCCACTTT. It yields the protein CASSWRDRVYSPLHF.

The rearrangement links TRBV12-5 to TRBJ2-3; 7 bases are a match to TRBD1. The V gene end was trimmed by 4 bases and the J gene end by 3 bases; junction bases not matched to a gene: 4. Germline V CDR1 and CDR2: LGHNT, FRNRAP. The CDR3 is 14 residues long. The CDR3 sequence: CASGYGTATDTQYF. The CDR3 region has the DNA TGTGCTAGTGGTTATGGGACAGCTACAGATACGCAGTATTTT.

This clone was seen only a few times. The chain employs TRBV5-1 and TRBJ1-5, with D unresolved. Trimming shortened V by 2 bases and J by 0 bases, and 9 bases separated the two germline ends. There are 15 residues in the CDR3. Looked up from germline, CDR1 is SGHRS and CDR2 is YFSETQ. The CDR3 protein is CASSLAGGSNQPQHF. The CDR3 nucleotides read TGCGCCAGCAGCTTAGCGGGAGGTAGCAATCAGCCCCAGCATTTT.

This clone has a handful of counts. The chain is built from TRBV5-1 and TRBJ1-1, with 8 nucleotides matching TRBD1. With 0 bases clipped from V and 4 bases from J, the junction kept 5 bases outside the gene matches. Per the germline V gene, CDR1 is SGHRS and CDR2 is YFSETQ. This CDR3 region has 15 residues. The CDR3 nucleotides are TGCGCCAGCAGCTTGGAGGGACAGGCGCTCACTGAAGCTTTCTTT. Residues: CASSLEGQALTEAFF.

This chain uses TRBV6-6 with TRBJ2-4; 8 nucleotides align to TRBD1. CDR3 length: 16 amino acids. Unmatched junction bases numbered 16, after V lost 6 bases and J lost 9 bases. Looked up from germline, CDR1 is MNHNY and CDR2 is SVGAGI (reference sequence). The CDR3 DNA reads TGTGCCAGCAGATGGGGGACAGGCCGAGGGGGAAGCATTCAGTACTTC. Protein sequence: CASRWGTGRGGSIQYF.